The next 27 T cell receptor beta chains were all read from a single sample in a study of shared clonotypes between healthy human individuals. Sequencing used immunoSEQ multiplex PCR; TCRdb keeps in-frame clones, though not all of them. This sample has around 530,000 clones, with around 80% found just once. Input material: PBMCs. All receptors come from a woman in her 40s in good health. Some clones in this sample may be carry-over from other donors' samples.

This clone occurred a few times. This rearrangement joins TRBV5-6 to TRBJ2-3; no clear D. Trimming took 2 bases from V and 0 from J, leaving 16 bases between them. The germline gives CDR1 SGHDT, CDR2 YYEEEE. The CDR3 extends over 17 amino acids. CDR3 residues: CASSFFTASRSTDTQYF. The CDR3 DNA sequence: TGTGCCAGCAGCTTCTTTACAGCCTCTAGGAGCACAGATACGCAGTATTTT.

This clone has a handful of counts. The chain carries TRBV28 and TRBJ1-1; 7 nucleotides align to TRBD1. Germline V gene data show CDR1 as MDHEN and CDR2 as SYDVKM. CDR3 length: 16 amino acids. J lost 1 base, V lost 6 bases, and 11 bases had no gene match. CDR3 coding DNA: TGTGCCAGCAGGCAAGCACAGGGGCAGGGGAACACTGAAGCTTTCTTT. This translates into CASRQAQGQGNTEAFF.

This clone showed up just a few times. CDR3 coding DNA: TGTGCCAGCAGTTTAGAGCCCAGGGGATTCTACAATGAGCAGTTCTTC. It encodes CASSLEPRGFYNEQFF. This chain joins TRBV28 and TRBJ2-1; weak D call: TRBD1 (6 bases). The CDR3 covers 16 residues. The germline V gene encodes CDR1 MDHEN and CDR2 SYDVKM. Deletions cut 2 bases from V and 3 bases from J, with 14 bases between. Looking up the rest from reference TRBV28 and TRBJ2-1 gives the full variable domain: DVKVTQSSRYLVKRTGEKVFLECVQDMDHENMFWYRQDPGLGLRLIYFSYDVKMKEKGDIPEGYSVSREKKERFSLILESASTNQTSMYLCASSLEPRGFYNEQFFGPGTRLTVL.

Written as DNA, the CDR3 is TGTGCCAGCAGCCTACAAGGAGGGGGCGGGAGTAAAGATACGCAGTATTTT. Residues: CASSLQGGGGSKDTQYF. The gene calls are TRBV11-2 and TRBJ2-3; D is possibly TRBD1 or TRBD2 (7 bases each). Germline V gene data show CDR1 as SGHAT and CDR2 as FQNNGV. This CDR3 is 17 amino acids long. V dropped 5 bases and J dropped 5 bases, with 23 bases sitting between them.

The CDR3 is CASSKYSGDLSYEQYF. The DNA of the CDR3 is TGTGCCAGCAGCAAATACTCAGGGGACCTCTCCTACGAGCAGTACTTC. This chain joins TRBV7-9 and TRBJ2-7; maybe TRBD1 (6 bases). The V gene's germline CDR1 is SEHNR and CDR2 FQNEAQ (reference sequence). The CDR3 extends over 16 amino acids. Trimming shortened V by 5 bases and J by 0 bases, and 17 bases separated the two germline ends.

The CDR3 DNA is TGTGCCAGCAGCCAAAGAATAGGGGGTGCCTACGAGCAGTACTTC. It translates to CASSQRIGGAYEQYF. The chain has TRBV14 and TRBJ2-7, with D perhaps TRBD1 (6 bases). Germline V gene data show CDR1 as SGHDN and CDR2 as FVKESK. V lost 2 bases and J 2 bases, leaving 13 bases between the germline ends. The CDR3 loop spans 15 amino acids.

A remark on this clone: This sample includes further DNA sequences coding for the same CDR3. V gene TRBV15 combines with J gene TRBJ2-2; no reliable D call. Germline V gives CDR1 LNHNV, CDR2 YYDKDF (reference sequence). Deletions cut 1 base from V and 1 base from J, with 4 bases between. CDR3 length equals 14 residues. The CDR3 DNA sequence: TGTGCCACCAGCAGAGGACGGAACACCGGGGAGCTGTTTTTT. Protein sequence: CATSRGRNTGELFF.

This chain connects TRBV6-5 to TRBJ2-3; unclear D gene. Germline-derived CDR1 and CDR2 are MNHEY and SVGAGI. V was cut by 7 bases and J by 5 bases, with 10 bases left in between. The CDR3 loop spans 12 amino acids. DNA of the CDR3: TGTGCCAGCACAACGTGGGGAGATACGCAGTATTTT. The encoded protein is CASTTWGDTQYF.

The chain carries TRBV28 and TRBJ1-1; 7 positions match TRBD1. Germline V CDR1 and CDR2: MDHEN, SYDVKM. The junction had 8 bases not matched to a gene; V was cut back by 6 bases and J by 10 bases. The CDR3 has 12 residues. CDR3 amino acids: CASRKKDRVAFF. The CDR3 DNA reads TGTGCCAGCAGGAAGAAAGACAGGGTAGCTTTCTTT.

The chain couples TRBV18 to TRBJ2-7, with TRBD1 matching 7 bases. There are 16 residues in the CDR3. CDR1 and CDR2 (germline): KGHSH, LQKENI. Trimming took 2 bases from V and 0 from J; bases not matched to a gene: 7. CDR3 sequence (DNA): TGTGCCAGCTCACCATCGCAGGGGGTGGACTCCTACGAGCAGTACTTC. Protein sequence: CASSPSQGVDSYEQYF. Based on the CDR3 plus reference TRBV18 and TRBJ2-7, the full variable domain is NAGVMQNPRHLVRRRGQEARLRCSPMKGHSHVYWYRQLPEEGLKFMVYLQKENIIDESGMPKERFSAEFPKEGPSILRIQQVVRGDSAAYFCASSPSQGVDSYEQYFGPGTRLTVT.

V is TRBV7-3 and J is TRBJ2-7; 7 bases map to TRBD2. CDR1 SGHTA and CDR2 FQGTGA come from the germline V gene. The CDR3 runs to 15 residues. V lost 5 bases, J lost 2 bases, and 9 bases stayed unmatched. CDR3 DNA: TGTGCCAGCAGCGAATCCCGGGAGGCGGCCTACGAGCAGTACTTC. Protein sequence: CASSESREAAYEQYF. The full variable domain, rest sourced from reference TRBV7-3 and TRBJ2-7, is GAGVSQTPSNKVTEKGKYVELRCDPISGHTALYWYRQSLGQGPEFLIYFQGTGAADDSGLPNDRFFAVRPEGSVSTLKIQRTERGDSAVYLCASSESREAAYEQYFGPGTRLTVT.

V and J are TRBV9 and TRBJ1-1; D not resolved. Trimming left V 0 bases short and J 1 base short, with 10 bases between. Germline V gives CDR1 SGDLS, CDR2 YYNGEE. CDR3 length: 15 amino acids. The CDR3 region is CASSVVGLPNTEAFF. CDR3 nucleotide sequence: TGTGCCAGCAGCGTAGTGGGTCTTCCGAACACTGAAGCTTTCTTT.

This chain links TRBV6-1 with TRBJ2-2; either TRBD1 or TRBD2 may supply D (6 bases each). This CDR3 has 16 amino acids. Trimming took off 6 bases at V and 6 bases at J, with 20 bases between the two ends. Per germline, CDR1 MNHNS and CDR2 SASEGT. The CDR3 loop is CASRELNRVAAGELFF. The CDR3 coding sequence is TGTGCCAGCAGAGAACTAAACAGGGTAGCGGCCGGGGAGCTGTTTTTT.

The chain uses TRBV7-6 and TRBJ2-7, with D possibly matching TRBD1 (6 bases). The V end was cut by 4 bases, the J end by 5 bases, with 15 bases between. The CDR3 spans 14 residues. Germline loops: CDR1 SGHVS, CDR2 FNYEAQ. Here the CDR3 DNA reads TGTGCCAGCAGCTCCCGCGGACAGTCCGACGAGCAGTACTTC. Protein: CASSSRGQSDEQYF.

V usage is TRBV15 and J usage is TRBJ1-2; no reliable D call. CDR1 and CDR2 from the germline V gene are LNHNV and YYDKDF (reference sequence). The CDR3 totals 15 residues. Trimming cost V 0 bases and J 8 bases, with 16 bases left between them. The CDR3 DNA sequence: TGTGCCACCAGCAGAGATCGTGCCCCCGTCCGAGGCTACACCTTC. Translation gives CATSRDRAPVRGYTF.

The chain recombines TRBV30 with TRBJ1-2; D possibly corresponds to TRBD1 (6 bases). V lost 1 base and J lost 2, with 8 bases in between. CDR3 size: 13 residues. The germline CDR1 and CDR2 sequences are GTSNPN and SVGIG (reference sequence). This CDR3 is CAWSGQDNYGYTF. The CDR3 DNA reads TGTGCCTGGAGTGGACAGGACAACTATGGCTACACCTTC.

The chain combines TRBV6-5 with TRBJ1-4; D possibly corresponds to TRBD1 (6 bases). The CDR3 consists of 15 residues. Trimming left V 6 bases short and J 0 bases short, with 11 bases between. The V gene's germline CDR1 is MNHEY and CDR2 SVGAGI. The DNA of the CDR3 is TGTGCCAGCAGCCCCCCAGGGGCAACTAATGAAAAACTGTTTTTT. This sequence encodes CASSPPGATNEKLFF.

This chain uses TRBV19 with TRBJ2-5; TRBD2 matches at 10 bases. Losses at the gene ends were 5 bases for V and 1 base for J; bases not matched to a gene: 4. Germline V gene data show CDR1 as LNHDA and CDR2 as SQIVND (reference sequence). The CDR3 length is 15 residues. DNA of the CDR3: TGTGCCAGTAGTTCCCGGACTAGCGGCCAAGAGACCCAGTACTTC. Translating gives CASSSRTSGQETQYF.

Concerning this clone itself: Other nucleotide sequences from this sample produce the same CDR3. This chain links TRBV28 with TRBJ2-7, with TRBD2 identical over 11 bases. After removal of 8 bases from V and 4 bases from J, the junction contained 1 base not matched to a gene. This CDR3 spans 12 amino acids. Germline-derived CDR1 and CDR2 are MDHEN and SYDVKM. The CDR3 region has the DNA TGTGCCAGCCGGACTAGCGGGTACGAGCAGTACTTC. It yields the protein CASRTSGYEQYF.

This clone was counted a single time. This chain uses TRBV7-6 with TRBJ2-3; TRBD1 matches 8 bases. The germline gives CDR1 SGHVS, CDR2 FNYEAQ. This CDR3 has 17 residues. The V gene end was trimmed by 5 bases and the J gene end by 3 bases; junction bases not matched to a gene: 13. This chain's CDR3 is CASSPSRGRIQTDTQYF. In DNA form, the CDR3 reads TGTGCCAGCAGCCCAAGCAGGGGGCGGATCCAAACAGATACGCAGTATTTT.

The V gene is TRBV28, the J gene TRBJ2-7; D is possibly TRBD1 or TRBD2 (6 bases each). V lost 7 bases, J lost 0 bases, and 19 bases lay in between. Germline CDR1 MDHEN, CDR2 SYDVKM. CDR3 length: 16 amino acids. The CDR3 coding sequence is TGTGCCAGCACCCCCGGGGGCGGAAAGGCCTCCTACGAGCAGTACTTC. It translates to CASTPGGGKASYEQYF.

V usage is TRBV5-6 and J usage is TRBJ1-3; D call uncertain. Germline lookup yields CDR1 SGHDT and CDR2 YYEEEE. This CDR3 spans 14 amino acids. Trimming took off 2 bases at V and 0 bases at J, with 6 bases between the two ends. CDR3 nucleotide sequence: TGTGCCAGCAGCTTTACACGCTCTGGAAACACCATATATTTT. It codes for CASSFTRSGNTIYF.

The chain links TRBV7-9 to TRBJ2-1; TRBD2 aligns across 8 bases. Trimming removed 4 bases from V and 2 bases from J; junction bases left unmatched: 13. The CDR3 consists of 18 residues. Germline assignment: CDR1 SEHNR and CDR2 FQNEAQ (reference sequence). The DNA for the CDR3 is TGTGCCAGCAGCTCGTACTGGCTAGCGGGCGAAACCTACAATGAGCAGTTCTTC. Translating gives CASSSYWLAGETYNEQFF. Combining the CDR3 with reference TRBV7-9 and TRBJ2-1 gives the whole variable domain DTGVSQNPRHKITKRGQNVTFRCDPISEHNRLYWYRQTLGQGPEFLTYFQNEAQLEKSRLLSDRFSAERPKGSFSTLEIQRTEQGDSAMYLCASSSYWLAGETYNEQFFGPGTRLTVL.

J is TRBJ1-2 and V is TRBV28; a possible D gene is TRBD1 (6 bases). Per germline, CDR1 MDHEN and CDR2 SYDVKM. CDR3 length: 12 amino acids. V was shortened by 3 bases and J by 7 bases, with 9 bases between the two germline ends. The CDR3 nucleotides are TGTGCCAGCAGTTTCGGCAGGGGTGGCTACACCTTC. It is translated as CASSFGRGGYTF.

The CDR3 DNA is TGTGCCAGCAGCTTGGGGGGGTTCGGGGCTTTCTTT. Translation: CASSLGGFGAFF. V usage is TRBV5-6 and J usage is TRBJ1-1, with D tentatively TRBD1 (5 bases). Germline CDR1 reads SGHDT; CDR2 reads YYEEEE. The V gene lost 0 bases and the J gene lost 11 bases, with 11 bases spanning the gap. The CDR3 loop spans 12 amino acids.

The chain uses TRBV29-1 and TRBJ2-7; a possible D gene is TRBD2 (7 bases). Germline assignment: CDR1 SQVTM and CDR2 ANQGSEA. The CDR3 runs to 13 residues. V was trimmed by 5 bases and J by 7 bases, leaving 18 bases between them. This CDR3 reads CSVYEGGGREQYF. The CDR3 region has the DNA TGCAGCGTTTACGAGGGAGGGGGTAGGGAGCAGTACTTC.

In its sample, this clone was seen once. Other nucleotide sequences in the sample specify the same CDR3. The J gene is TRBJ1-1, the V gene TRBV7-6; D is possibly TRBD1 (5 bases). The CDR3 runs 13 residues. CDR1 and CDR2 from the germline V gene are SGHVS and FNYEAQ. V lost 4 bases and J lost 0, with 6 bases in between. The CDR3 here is CASSSGLNTEAFF. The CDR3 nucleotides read TGTGCCAGCAGCTCGGGACTGAACACTGAAGCTTTCTTT.